Reported below is one T cell receptor beta chain. Its antigen remains unknown. The table came from immunoSEQ multiplex PCR; TCRdb's copy has only in-frame clones and leaves some out. The sample yields around 980,000 clones, 78% seen once. The data derive from a study of shared clonotypes between healthy human individuals. Points from the study as a whole: When compared with the clonotypes that were shared by all four sorted-subset donors, the non-shared clonotypes turned out to have lower generation probabilities.

CDR1 is SNHLY, CDR2 FYNNEI, per germline. The CDR3 extends over 14 amino acids. Trimming removed 3 bases from V and 3 bases from J; junction bases left unmatched: 2. This clonotype originated in a man in his late teens or twenties in good health. Some clones in this sample may be carry-over from other donors' samples. The material sequenced was memory CD4+ T cells from PBMCs. Subset meaning: CD45RA-negative fraction. The chain recombines TRBV2 with TRBJ1-1; 9 bases are shared with TRBD1. Here the CDR3 DNA reads TGTGCCAGCAGTGAGACAGGGGGGTACACTGAAGCTTTCTTT. It is translated as CASSETGGYTEAFF. The full variable domain, in which reference TRBV2 and TRBJ1-1 provide the parts outside the CDR3, is EPEVTQTPSHQVTQMGQEVILRCVPISNHLYFYWYRQILGQKVEFLVSFYNNEISEKSEIFDDQFSVERPDGSNFTLKIRSTKLEDSAMYFCASSETGGYTEAFFGQGTRLTVV.